This is a list of T cell receptor beta chains from one sample in a study of blood T cell repertoires in COVID-19. Profiling relied on immunoSEQ multiplex PCR, and the TCRdb table lists in-frame clones only, not all of them. The table includes more than 250,000 clones, 92% detected once. Input material: PBMCs or T cells enriched from blood (not recorded which). Receptor source: a woman in her twenties or thirties who had recovered from COVID-19. Each CDR3 is given with its conserved first and last residue. D genes are given only for firm matches. For some rows the clone size is stated as once, few or many, or as a class when expanded; others skip it.

j_call	v_call	clone_size	d_call	cdr3_nt	cdr3_aa
TRBJ1-3	TRBV18	NA	NA	TGTGCCAGCTCACCACCGCCTGGCTCGGGAGGAAACACCATATATTTT	CASSPPPGSGGNTIYF
TRBJ1-2	TRBV5-4	NA	TRBD1	TGTGCCAGCAGTGCTGGGACAGGGCGTGGCTACACCTTC	CASSAGTGRGYTF
TRBJ2-1	TRBV13	once	TRBD2	TGTGCCAGCCGACCCGGACTAGCGGGGTGGGAGCAGTTCTTC	CASRPGLAGWEQFF
TRBJ2-1	TRBV4-1	NA	TRBD1	TGCGCCAGCAGCCAAGGGGGACAGGGGGCGTATGCTTACAATGAGCAGTTCTTC	CASSQGGQGAYAYNEQFF
TRBJ2-7	TRBV19	NA	NA	TGCGCCAGTAGTATCGGGAACGAGCAGTACTTC	CASSIGNEQYF
TRBJ2-3	TRBV5-8	NA	NA	TGTGCCAGCAGCTTGCTCACACACACAGATACGCAGTATTTT	CASSLLTHTDTQYF
TRBJ2-1	TRBV4-3	NA	TRBD2	TGCGCCAGCAGCCAAGCGACTAGCGGGGGGTACAATGAGCAGTTCTTC	CASSQATSGGYNEQFF
TRBJ2-5	TRBV7-3	NA	TRBD2	TGTGCCAGCAGCCGGGACTATCAAGAGACCCAGTACTTC	CASSRDYQETQYF
TRBJ1-1	TRBV4-1	NA	NA	TGCGCCAGCACTAGGGGATGGAACACTGAAGCTTTCTTT	CASTRGWNTEAFF
TRBJ2-7	TRBV12-3/TRBV12-4	NA	NA	TGTGCCAGCGCAGTCCCGGGGGCCTACGAGCAGTACTTC	CASAVPGAYEQYF
TRBJ1-2	TRBV28	NA	NA	TGTGCCAGCAGTAAAAAGGGACGGCGGGGAAGCTACACCTTC	CASSKKGRRGSYTF
TRBJ1-4	TRBV6-5	NA	NA	TGTGCCAGCAGTTACAGACAGATTAATGAAAAACTGTTTTTT	CASSYRQINEKLFF
TRBJ2-1	TRBV28	few	NA	TGTGCCAGCAGTCGAGAACGTGGTTACAATGAGCAGTTCTTC	CASSRERGYNEQFF
TRBJ1-6	TRBV11-2	NA	TRBD1	TGTGCCAGCAGCTCCGGTGGACAGGGGAAAAATTCACCCCTCCACTTT	CASSSGGQGKNSPLHF
TRBJ1-2	TRBV2	NA	NA	TGTGCCAGCGTCAGGGGCTATGGCTACACCTTC	CASVRGYGYTF
TRBJ2-1	TRBV4-1	NA	NA	TGCGCCAGCAGCCTGGCAGGCTATCTAGCGCCCCGGCAGAGGGGCTCCTACAATGAGCAGTTCTTC	CASSLAGYLAPRQRGSYNEQFF
TRBJ2-7	TRBV3-1/TRBV3-2	NA	TRBD1	TGTGCCAGCAGCCAAGATTTAGGTGGGACAGGGAGTAACGAGCAGTACTTC	CASSQDLGGTGSNEQYF
TRBJ1-5	TRBV11-2	NA	NA	TGTGCCAGCAGCAAAGGGAGTCTCAGCAATCAGCCCCAGCATTTT	CASSKGSLSNQPQHF